The 11 T cell receptor beta chains below all came from one sample that was sequenced in a study of blood T cell repertoires in COVID-19. This table comes from immunoSEQ multiplex PCR, and its TCRdb copy is limited to in-frame clones, with some not included. Among around 100,000 clones listed, roughly 84% were seen once. Source material: peripheral blood. The receptors were gathered from a middle-aged man with acute or convalescent COVID-19.

The rearrangement joins TRBV28 to TRBJ2-5, with no clear D. This CDR3 is 14 amino acids long. V lost 7 bases, J lost 1 base, and 13 bases lay in between. Germline V gives CDR1 MDHEN, CDR2 SYDVKM. The CDR3 sequence is CASTSTSSQETQYF. The CDR3 DNA reads as TGTGCCAGCACCTCTACGAGTTCCCAAGAGACCCAGTACTTC.

This rearrangement joins TRBV18 to TRBJ2-7, with TRBD2 matching 7 bases. The CDR3 is made up of 14 amino acids. From germline, CDR1 is KGHSH and CDR2 LQKENI. Trimming took 4 bases from V and 0 from J; bases not matched to a gene: 3. The chain's CDR3 is CASSQAGPSYEQYF. The CDR3 DNA sequence: TGTGCCAGCTCACAAGCGGGACCCTCCTACGAGCAGTACTTC.

J is TRBJ2-2 and V is TRBV7-2, with D hard to call. Germline V lookup: CDR1 SGHTA, CDR2 FQGNSA. Trimming removed 5 bases from V and 8 bases from J, with 9 bases in between. There are 12 residues in the CDR3. Here the CDR3 reads CASSKTLGELFF. The CDR3 bases are TGTGCCAGCAGCAAGACACTTGGGGAGCTGTTTTTT.

CDR3 amino acids: CASRSDTTDTQYF. The CDR3 nucleotides are TGTGCCAGCAGATCCGACACCACAGATACGCAGTATTTT. J is TRBJ2-3 and V is TRBV2; D remains ambiguous. In germline, CDR1 is SNHLY, CDR2 FYNNEI. This CDR3 spans 13 amino acids. Trimming stripped 6 bases from V and 2 bases from J, with 9 bases between.

This chain uses TRBV3-1 (or the pseudogene TRBV3-2) with TRBJ2-7; TRBD2 aligns across 7 bases. This CDR3 region has 13 residues. Trimming removed 3 bases from V and 6 bases from J; junction bases left unmatched: 5. Germline V gene sequence: CDR1 LGHDT, CDR2 YNNKEL (reference sequence). The CDR3 nucleotides read TGTGCCAGCAGCCAGGTGGGAGGGCTCGAGCAGTACTTC. Residues: CASSQVGGLEQYF.

The chain uses TRBV10-3 and TRBJ2-3, with 8 bases that match TRBD1. Per the germline V gene, CDR1 is ENHRY and CDR2 is SYGVKD. The CDR3 is 17 residues long. Trimming took 2 bases from V and 2 from J; bases not matched to a gene: 9. The CDR3 region has the DNA TGTGCCATCAGTGAGCCAACCGGGACAGGCCCCACAGATACGCAGTATTTT. It specifies CAISEPTGTGPTDTQYF.

This clone was picked up one time. The chain links TRBV27 to TRBJ2-1; 10 nucleotides line up with TRBD2. Germline V gene data show CDR1 as MNHEY and CDR2 as SMNVEV (reference sequence). The CDR3 is 20 amino acids. The V segment lost 4 bases and the J segment 0 bases; nucleotides outside the gene matches: 15. CDR3 nucleotide sequence: TGTGCCAGCAGTTCGGCTAGCGGGAGCCAAACTCTGAGCTCCTACAATGAGCAGTTCTTC. It yields the protein CASSSASGSQTLSSYNEQFF.

The V call is TRBV24-1, the J call TRBJ2-1; TRBD1 might be the D (5 bases). This CDR3 is built from 14 residues. Germline CDR1 KGHDR, CDR2 SFDVKD. Trimming took 3 bases from V and 8 from J, leaving 13 bases between them. The CDR3 nucleotides are TGTGCCACCAGTGATCGACAGTTAACGGATGAGCAGTTCTTC. It encodes CATSDRQLTDEQFF.

The DNA of the CDR3 is TGTGCCAGCAAAGGTCTGGGTAGCTCACCCCTCCACTTT. Amino acid sequence: CASKGLGSSPLHF. The chain uses TRBV27 and TRBJ1-6; no firm D call. V was clipped by 7 bases and J by 10 bases, with 14 bases between them. The CDR3 is 13 residues long. From germline, CDR1 is MNHEY and CDR2 SMNVEV (reference sequence).

The gene calls are TRBV24-1 and TRBJ2-5, with 7 positions matching TRBD2. The CDR3 extends over 13 amino acids. CDR1 KGHDR and CDR2 SFDVKD come from the germline V gene. The ends lost 8 bases at V and 4 bases at J; junction bases unmatched: 6. CDR3 coding DNA: TGTGCCACCAACCGACTAGCCGGAGAGACCCAGTACTTC. This translates into CATNRLAGETQYF.

A word on this clone: At one end the junction does not follow the germline gene, possibly because of a read error. The chain combines TRBV7-7 with TRBJ1-5, with D uncertain. Germline CDR1 reads SSHAT; CDR2 reads FNYEAQ (reference sequence). The CDR3 has 13 residues. Here the CDR3 DNA reads TGTGCTAGCAGTTCTAGGTTTGGTCAGCCCCAGCATTTT. It specifies CASSSRFGQPQHF. Full variable domain (missing parts from reference TRBV7-7 and TRBJ1-5): GAGVSQSPRYKVTKRGQDVTLRCDPISSHATLYWYQQALGQGPEFLTYFNYEAQPDKSGLPSDRFSAERPEGSISTLTIQRTEQRDSAMYRCASSSRFGQPQHFGDGTRLSIL.